A few counts support the clone carrying this TCR beta chain. Its specificity is not known. This sample is part of a study of CD8 T cells in ankylosing spondylitis. Study conclusions and caveats: Disease-linked clones were reportedly significantly enriched in matched ankylosing spondylitis synovial fluid. Ankylosing spondylitis blood seemed to carry a telltale TCR beta motif made of roughly 8 highly homologous variants.

The CDR3 runs to 14 residues. CDR1 SGHTA and CDR2 FQGNSA come from the germline V gene. The junction had 8 bases not matched to a gene; V was cut back by 5 bases and J by 11 bases. By quantitative 5'-RACE with molecular barcodes, the TCR beta libraries were made. TCRdb itself ran the 5' RACE reads through MiXCR, one entry per CDR3 protein. This table holds 800,000 to 900,000 distinct CDR3 sequences, about 12% found once. This receptor was identified in a male donor with ankylosing spondylitis. This chain joins TRBV7-2 and TRBJ2-7; TRBD2 matches 14 bases. The material sequenced was blood, either unsorted or a sorted T cell fraction (not recorded which). CDR3 in DNA: TGTGCCAGCAGCCCTTCCGGACTAGCGGGAGGAAAGTACTTC. Its translation is CASSPSGLAGGKYF.